A selection of T cell receptor beta chains follows, all from one sample in a study of T cells in Graves' hyperthyroidism and ophthalmopathy. Each CDR3 protein is one row after TCRdb ran MiXCR on the multiplex PCR reads. The sample yields some 400,000 distinct CDR3 sequences, 13% seen once. The specimen was blood. The receptors were sampled from a young man with Graves' hyperthyroidism that later progressed to Graves' ophthalmopathy. The CDR3 runs from the conserved cysteine through the conserved F or W. The order of the fields is V gene, D gene, J gene, CDR3 protein. The D gene is left open where the match is weak.

v_gene: TRBV12-3/TRBV12-4
d_gene: -
j_gene: TRBJ1-4
CDR3aa: CASSSSVLEKLFF

v_gene: TRBV20-1
d_gene: TRBD2
j_gene: TRBJ2-3
CDR3aa: CSVEKGPKRGVTDTQYF

v_gene: TRBV27
d_gene: -
j_gene: TRBJ1-4
CDR3aa: CASHSGGGPGNGKLFF

v_gene: TRBV2
d_gene: -
j_gene: TRBJ1-4
CDR3aa: CASTRGLNEKLFF

v_gene: TRBV24-1
d_gene: TRBD1
j_gene: TRBJ1-2
CDR3aa: CATSDSPGTAGYTF

v_gene: TRBV6-2/TRBV6-3
d_gene: TRBD1
j_gene: TRBJ1-6
CDR3aa: CASSDPGQGVHYNSPLHF

v_gene: TRBV9
d_gene: -
j_gene: TRBJ1-2
CDR3aa: CASSKPGPRYTF

v_gene: TRBV2
d_gene: -
j_gene: TRBJ2-3
CDR3aa: CASSEPLRRGGITDTQYF

v_gene: TRBV5-1
d_gene: TRBD2
j_gene: TRBJ2-7
CDR3aa: CASSLVIGGGGDEQYF

v_gene: TRBV5-4
d_gene: TRBD2
j_gene: TRBJ2-1
CDR3aa: CASSFLAGAQFGEQFF

v_gene: TRBV11-2
d_gene: -
j_gene: TRBJ2-5
CDR3aa: CASSLDPGTQYF

v_gene: TRBV7-6
d_gene: -
j_gene: TRBJ2-3
CDR3aa: CASNLEYGGTDTQYF

v_gene: TRBV12-3/TRBV12-4
d_gene: -
j_gene: TRBJ2-5
CDR3aa: CASSFRRCQSQETQYF

v_gene: TRBV4-2
d_gene: -
j_gene: TRBJ2-1
CDR3aa: CASSQEAGREQFF

v_gene: TRBV20-1
d_gene: -
j_gene: TRBJ2-7
CDR3aa: CSARAAVSYEQYF

v_gene: TRBV6-1
d_gene: -
j_gene: TRBJ2-3
CDR3aa: CASSKDLTDTQYF

v_gene: TRBV6-1
d_gene: TRBD1
j_gene: TRBJ2-5
CDR3aa: CASSEETGSRETQYF

v_gene: TRBV6-2/TRBV6-3
d_gene: -
j_gene: TRBJ2-6
CDR3aa: CASSWDSGANVLTF

v_gene: TRBV13
d_gene: -
j_gene: TRBJ2-2
CDR3aa: CASSLGLRTTNTGELFF

v_gene: TRBV7-8
d_gene: -
j_gene: TRBJ2-7
CDR3aa: CASSLATVSGYEQYF

v_gene: TRBV6-5
d_gene: -
j_gene: TRBJ1-2
CDR3aa: CASSSVGRGTRGYTF

v_gene: TRBV5-1
d_gene: TRBD2
j_gene: TRBJ2-3
CDR3aa: CASSSTSGGADTQYF

v_gene: TRBV10-3
d_gene: -
j_gene: TRBJ2-3
CDR3aa: CAISESLTDTQYF

v_gene: TRBV5-1
d_gene: TRBD1
j_gene: TRBJ1-3
CDR3aa: CASSLGDSRRGTIYF

v_gene: TRBV11-3
d_gene: TRBD1
j_gene: TRBJ1-2
CDR3aa: CASSSAGQGNYGYTF

v_gene: TRBV2
d_gene: -
j_gene: TRBJ2-2
CDR3aa: CATPQGTNTGELFF

v_gene: TRBV27
d_gene: -
j_gene: TRBJ1-1
CDR3aa: CASSLGEGGDTEAFF

v_gene: TRBV12-3/TRBV12-4
d_gene: TRBD2
j_gene: TRBJ2-1
CDR3aa: CASSNSLAGTGNEQFF

v_gene: TRBV11-2
d_gene: -
j_gene: TRBJ2-5
CDR3aa: CASCPVRAETQYF

v_gene: TRBV14
d_gene: -
j_gene: TRBJ1-1
CDR3aa: CASSQEGQANTEAFF

v_gene: TRBV11-2
d_gene: -
j_gene: TRBJ1-1
CDR3aa: CASSLGPTGRTEAFF

v_gene: TRBV12-3/TRBV12-4
d_gene: -
j_gene: TRBJ2-7
CDR3aa: CASSFYHEQYF

v_gene: TRBV28
d_gene: TRBD2
j_gene: TRBJ2-7
CDR3aa: CASSFQLARSSYEQYF

v_gene: TRBV19
d_gene: -
j_gene: TRBJ1-4
CDR3aa: CASSPTGWYTTNEKLFF

v_gene: TRBV27
d_gene: TRBD2
j_gene: TRBJ2-1
CDR3aa: CANSTNGGAYNEQFF

v_gene: TRBV7-2
d_gene: TRBD1
j_gene: TRBJ2-5
CDR3aa: CASSPPWDSQETQYF

v_gene: TRBV7-9
d_gene: -
j_gene: TRBJ2-1
CDR3aa: CASSTIEQFF

v_gene: TRBV10-3
d_gene: -
j_gene: TRBJ1-1
CDR3aa: CAIMGSTEAFF

v_gene: TRBV28
d_gene: TRBD1
j_gene: TRBJ1-2
CDR3aa: CASSFPPPQGLGYTF

v_gene: TRBV28
d_gene: TRBD1
j_gene: TRBJ1-5
CDR3aa: CASREQGAVNQPQHF

v_gene: TRBV20-1
d_gene: -
j_gene: TRBJ1-2
CDR3aa: CSARDPVGRNYGYTF

v_gene: TRBV6-1
d_gene: -
j_gene: TRBJ2-7
CDR3aa: CASSELGRTYEQYF

v_gene: TRBV5-1
d_gene: TRBD1
j_gene: TRBJ1-4
CDR3aa: CASSPGQGGEKLFF

v_gene: TRBV5-1
d_gene: -
j_gene: TRBJ1-4
CDR3aa: CASSPDRATNEKLFF

v_gene: TRBV20-1
d_gene: -
j_gene: TRBJ2-2
CDR3aa: CSARDPVGGTGELFF

v_gene: TRBV6-1
d_gene: -
j_gene: TRBJ2-3
CDR3aa: CASKGGTDTQYF

v_gene: TRBV9
d_gene: -
j_gene: TRBJ1-3
CDR3aa: CASSPRAGGFSGNTIYF

v_gene: TRBV12-3/TRBV12-4
d_gene: -
j_gene: TRBJ2-4
CDR3aa: CASSTGPGDIQYF

v_gene: TRBV6-1
d_gene: -
j_gene: TRBJ1-1
CDR3aa: CASSERGRETEAFF

v_gene: TRBV12-3/TRBV12-4
d_gene: -
j_gene: TRBJ2-5
CDR3aa: CASSSGRKETQYF

v_gene: TRBV7-9
d_gene: -
j_gene: TRBJ1-5
CDR3aa: CASTKFGSKSNQPQHF

v_gene: TRBV7-8
d_gene: -
j_gene: TRBJ1-1
CDR3aa: CASSSGMNTEAFF

v_gene: TRBV29-1
d_gene: -
j_gene: TRBJ2-7
CDR3aa: CSVEAGEEQYF

v_gene: TRBV6-2/TRBV6-3
d_gene: TRBD2
j_gene: TRBJ2-7
CDR3aa: CASRLAGSTYEQYF

v_gene: TRBV14
d_gene: -
j_gene: TRBJ2-7
CDR3aa: CASSQEDRGLAEQYF